These 2 T cell receptor beta chains were sequenced from one sample in a study of blood T cell repertoires in COVID-19. Data came from immunoSEQ multiplex PCR; TCRdb stores just in-frame clones and leaves some out. The sample lists about 440,000 clones; 90% were seen once. Input material: PBMCs or T cells enriched from blood (not recorded which). The source of these receptors is a man aged 18 to 30 who had recovered from COVID-19.

This chain connects TRBV4-1 to TRBJ2-1; 8 nucleotides match TRBD2. Germline lookup yields CDR1 MGHRA and CDR2 YSYEKL. V trimming: 1 base; J trimming: 3 bases; junction bases outside the gene matches: 8. The CDR3 sequence is 17 residues long. CDR3 loop: CASSQVFAGGGYNEQFF. The CDR3 nucleotides are TGCGCCAGCAGCCAAGTTTTCGCGGGAGGCGGCTACAATGAGCAGTTCTTC.

The J gene is TRBJ2-1, the V gene TRBV2; 7 bases match TRBD2. The CDR3 has 15 residues. Trimming at V came to 6 bases and at J to 7 bases, leaving 12 bases not matched to a gene. Germline V CDR1 and CDR2: SNHLY, FYNNEI. The CDR3 loop reads CASRESSGVENEQFF. The CDR3 nucleotides read TGTGCCAGCAGGGAATCTAGCGGAGTGGAAAATGAGCAGTTCTTC.